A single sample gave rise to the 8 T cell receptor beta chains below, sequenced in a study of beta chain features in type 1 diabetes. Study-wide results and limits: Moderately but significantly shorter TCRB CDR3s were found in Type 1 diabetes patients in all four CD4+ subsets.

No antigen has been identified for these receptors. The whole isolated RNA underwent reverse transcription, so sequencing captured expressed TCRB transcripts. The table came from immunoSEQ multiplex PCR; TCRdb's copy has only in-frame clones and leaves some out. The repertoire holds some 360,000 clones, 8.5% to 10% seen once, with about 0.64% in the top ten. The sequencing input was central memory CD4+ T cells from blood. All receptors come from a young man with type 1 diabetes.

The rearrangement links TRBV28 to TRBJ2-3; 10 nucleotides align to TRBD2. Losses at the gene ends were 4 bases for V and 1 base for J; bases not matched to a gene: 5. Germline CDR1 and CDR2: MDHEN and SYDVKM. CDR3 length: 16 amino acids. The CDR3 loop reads CASSSHGLAGTDTQYF. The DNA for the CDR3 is TGTGCCAGCAGTTCCCACGGACTAGCGGGCACAGATACGCAGTATTTT.

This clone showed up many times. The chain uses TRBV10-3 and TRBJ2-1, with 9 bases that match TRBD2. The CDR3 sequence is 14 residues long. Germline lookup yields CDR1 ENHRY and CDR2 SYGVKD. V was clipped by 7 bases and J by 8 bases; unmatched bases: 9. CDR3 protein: CAIMPGLALDEQFF. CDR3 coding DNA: TGTGCCATCATGCCGGGACTAGCTCTCGATGAGCAGTTCTTC.

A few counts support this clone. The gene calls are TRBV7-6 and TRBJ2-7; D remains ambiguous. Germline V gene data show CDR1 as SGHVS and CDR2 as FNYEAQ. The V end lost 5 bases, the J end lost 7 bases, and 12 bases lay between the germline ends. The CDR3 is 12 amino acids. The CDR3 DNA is TGTGCCAGCAGCCCAAGCCGGGTAGAGCAGTACTTC. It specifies CASSPSRVEQYF.

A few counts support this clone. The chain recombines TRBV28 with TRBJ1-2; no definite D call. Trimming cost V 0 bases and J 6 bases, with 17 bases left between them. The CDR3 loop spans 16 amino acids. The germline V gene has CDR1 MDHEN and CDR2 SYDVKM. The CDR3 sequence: CASSLWAGPTSDGYTF. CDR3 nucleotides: TGTGCCAGCAGTTTATGGGCAGGCCCCACTTCCGATGGCTACACCTTC.

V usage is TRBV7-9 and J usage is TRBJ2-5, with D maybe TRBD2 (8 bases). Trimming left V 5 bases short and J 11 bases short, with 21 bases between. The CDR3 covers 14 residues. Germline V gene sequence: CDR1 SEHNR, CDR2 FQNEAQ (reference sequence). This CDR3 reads CASSAGRGRVEQYF. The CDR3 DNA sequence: TGTGCCAGCAGCGCCGGGAGGGGGCGTGTAGAGCAGTACTTC.

CDR3 protein: CASSLLGSRGLAFVYEQYF. In DNA, the CDR3 is TGTGCCAGCAGTTTATTGGGAAGTCGGGGGCTTGCGTTCGTGTACGAGCAGTACTTC. The chain links TRBV28 to TRBJ2-7; D is tentatively TRBD1 or TRBD2 (6 bases each). Trimming took 1 base from V and 4 from J, leaving 26 bases between them. Germline lookup yields CDR1 MDHEN and CDR2 SYDVKM. The CDR3 runs to 19 residues.

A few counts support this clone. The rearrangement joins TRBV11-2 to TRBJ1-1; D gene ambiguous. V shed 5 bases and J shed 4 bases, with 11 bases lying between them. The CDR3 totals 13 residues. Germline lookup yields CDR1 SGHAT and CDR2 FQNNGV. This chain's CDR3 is CASSLGWGTEAFF. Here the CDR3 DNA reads TGTGCCAGCAGCCTAGGGTGGGGCACTGAAGCTTTCTTT.

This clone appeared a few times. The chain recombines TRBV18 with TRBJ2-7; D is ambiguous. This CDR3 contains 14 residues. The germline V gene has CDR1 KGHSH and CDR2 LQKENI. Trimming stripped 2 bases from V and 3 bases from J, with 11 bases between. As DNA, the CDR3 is TGTGCCAGCTCACCAAGAACTACCAACTACGAGCAGTACTTC. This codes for CASSPRTTNYEQYF.